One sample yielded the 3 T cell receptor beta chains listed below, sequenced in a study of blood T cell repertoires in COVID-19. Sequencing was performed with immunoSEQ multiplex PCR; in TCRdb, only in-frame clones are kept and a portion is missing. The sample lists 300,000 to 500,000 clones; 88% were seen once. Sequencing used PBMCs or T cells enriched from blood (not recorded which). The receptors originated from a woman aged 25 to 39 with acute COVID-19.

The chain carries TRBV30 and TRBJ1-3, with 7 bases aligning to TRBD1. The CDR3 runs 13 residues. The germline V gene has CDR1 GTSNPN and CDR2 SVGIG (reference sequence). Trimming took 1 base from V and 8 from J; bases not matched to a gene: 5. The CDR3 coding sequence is TGTGCCTGGAGTGCAAACACAGGGGACACCATATATTTT. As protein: CAWSANTGDTIYF.

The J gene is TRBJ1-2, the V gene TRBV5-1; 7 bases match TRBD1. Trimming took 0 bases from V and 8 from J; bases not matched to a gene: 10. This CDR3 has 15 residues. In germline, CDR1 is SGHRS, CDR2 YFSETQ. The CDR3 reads CASSLVIGGAGGYTF. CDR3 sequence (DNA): TGCGCCAGCAGCTTGGTGATAGGGGGCGCGGGAGGCTACACCTTC.

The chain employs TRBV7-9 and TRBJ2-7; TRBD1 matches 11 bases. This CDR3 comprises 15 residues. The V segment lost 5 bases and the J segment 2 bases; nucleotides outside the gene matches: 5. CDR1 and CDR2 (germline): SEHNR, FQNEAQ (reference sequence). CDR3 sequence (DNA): TGTGCCAGCAGCCTCTGGACAGGGGGCACCTACGAGCAGTACTTC. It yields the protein CASSLWTGGTYEQYF.